This TCR beta chain was identified during a study of response to subunit inactivated influenza vaccine (dated by TCRdb to the late 2010s). In the study overall: Deep quantitative T cell receptor repertoire profiling was used in the study to track responses to a trivalent subunit inactivated influenza vaccine.

Taken from cysteine to phenylalanine, the CDR3 has 12 residues. Only CDR3 DNA remains: 36 bases, in frame from the first base. Taken from the germline V gene, the CDR1 and CDR2 loops are MNHEY and SVGEGT. Trimming leaves V shorter by 6 bases and J shorter by 8 bases, with the junction holding 5 bases beyond the gene matches. Study-wide conclusions, independent of this receptor: It was suggested by the authors that each seasonal influenza vaccination may recruit only a limited number of new T cells.

For this clonotype: The clone's antigen remains unknown. The input lacks base qualities; no much larger clone sits a single base away.

The library was obtained by RT-PCR. Sequenced on an Illumina HiSeq 2500. The raw public data were reprocessed by TCRdb itself: fastp quality trimming at Q25, MiXCR clonotype calling, in-frame beta chains only. Rows are combined by CDR3 protein, so each entry shows the most common genes and DNA. For this sample there are about 530,000 distinct CDR3 sequences; about 12% appear just once. Of the sample, 10% to 13% is held by the ten largest clones. The sequencing used PBMCs from blood, collected on the day of vaccination. The sequence is built from TRBV6-2 or TRBV6-3 and TRBJ1-2; 8 of the junction bases match TRBD1. This receptor was identified in a man between 45 and 60 years old who received an inactivated influenza vaccine. Donor details come from another sample of the same person, matched by shared clones. The sequenced DNA: TGTGCCAGCAGAGGGACAGGAACGGGCTACACCTTC. This sequence encodes CASRGTGTGYTF.